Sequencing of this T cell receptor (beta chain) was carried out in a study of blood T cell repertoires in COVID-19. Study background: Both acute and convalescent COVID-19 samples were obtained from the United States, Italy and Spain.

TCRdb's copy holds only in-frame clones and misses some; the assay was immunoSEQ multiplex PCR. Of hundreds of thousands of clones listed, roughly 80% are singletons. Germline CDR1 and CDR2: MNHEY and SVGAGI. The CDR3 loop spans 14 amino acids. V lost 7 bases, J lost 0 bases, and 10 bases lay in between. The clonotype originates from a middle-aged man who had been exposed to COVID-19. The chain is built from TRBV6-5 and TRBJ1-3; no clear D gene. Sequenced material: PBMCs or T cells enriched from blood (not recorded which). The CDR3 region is CASIRRASGNTIYF. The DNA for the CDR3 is TGTGCCAGCATCAGGAGGGCCTCTGGAAACACCATATATTTT.